Below, 11 T cell receptor beta chains from the same sample are listed, as sequenced in a study of T cell responses to AZD1222 COVID-19 vaccine. The data were produced by immunoSEQ multiplex PCR, yet TCRdb's version contains in-frame clones alone and is incomplete. The sample consists of some 99,000 clones, about nine tenths of them appearing once. Material: peripheral blood, obtained on day 0 of AZD1222 vaccination. The receptor source for this set is an adult in good health.

The V and J genes are TRBV27 and TRBJ2-7; D not resolved. Germline loops: CDR1 MNHEY, CDR2 SMNVEV (reference sequence). The CDR3 length is 13 residues. With 3 bases removed from V and 4 bases from J, the gap between germline ends came to 10 bases. The CDR3 here is CASSFYGPYEQYF. The CDR3 nucleotides read TGTGCCAGCAGTTTTTACGGTCCGTACGAGCAGTACTTC.

The chain is built from TRBV10-3 and TRBJ2-2; TRBD1 aligns across 7 bases. V gave up 1 base and J gave up 6 bases; unmatched junction bases: 8. The CDR3 runs 16 residues. Germline loops: CDR1 ENHRY, CDR2 SYGVKD. The CDR3 nucleotides read TGTGCCATCAGTGAGTTTGGTACAGGGGTGGCCGGGGAGCTGTTTTTT. It translates to CAISEFGTGVAGELFF.

The chain has TRBV28 and TRBJ1-5, with 7 bases aligning to TRBD1. With V trimmed by 5 bases and J by 7 bases, 11 bases remained unmatched. The CDR3 extends over 15 amino acids. From germline, CDR1 is MDHEN and CDR2 SYDVKM. CDR3 protein: CASSPTGSKIQPQHF. Written as DNA, the CDR3 is TGTGCCAGCAGTCCGACAGGGAGCAAGATACAGCCCCAGCATTTT.

Turning to this clone: The junction shows a germline mismatch at one end, possibly a read error. V gene TRBV3-1 (or the pseudogene TRBV3-2) combines with J gene TRBJ1-6; TRBD1 agrees at 7 bases. The germline V gene encodes CDR1 LGHDT and CDR2 YNNKEL (reference sequence). This CDR3 is 15 amino acids long. CDR3 bases: TGTGCCAGCAGCCAAACCCCAGGGGGGAATTCACCCTTCCACTTT. It translates to CASSQTPGGNSPFHF.

This chain links TRBV6-6 with TRBJ2-3; TRBD2 agrees at 8 bases. Per germline, CDR1 MNHNY and CDR2 SVGAGI (reference sequence). There are 18 residues in the CDR3. V was clipped by 5 bases and J by 4 bases; unmatched bases: 17. CDR3 amino acids: CASSPLTMYGGESDTQYF. The CDR3, as DNA: TGTGCCAGCAGTCCCCTCACTATGTACGGGGGGGAGTCAGATACGCAGTATTTT.

This chain connects TRBV7-9 to TRBJ1-2; D may be TRBD1 (6 bases). The germline gives CDR1 SEHNR, CDR2 FQNEAQ (reference sequence). This CDR3 has 14 amino acids. Trimming stripped 2 bases from V and 6 bases from J, with 13 bases between. The DNA of the CDR3 is TGTGCCAGCAGCTTATTGCACCAGGGGAATGGCTACACCTTC. It translates to CASSLLHQGNGYTF. Full variable domain (rest looked up from reference TRBV7-9 and TRBJ1-2): DTGVSQNPRHKITKRGQNVTFRCDPISEHNRLYWYRQTLGQGPEFLTYFQNEAQLEKSRLLSDRFSAERPKGSFSTLEIQRTEQGDSAMYLCASSLLHQGNGYTFGSGTRLTVV.

The rearrangement joins TRBV21-1 to TRBJ1-5. TRBV21-1 is annotated as a pseudogene. The length of the CDR3 is 10 residues. The CDR3 DNA sequence: TGTGCCAGCGGACGCCAGCCCCAGCATTTT. This translates into CASGRQPQHF.

The rearrangement links TRBV18 to TRBJ2-2, with 9 bases that match TRBD2. Trimming cost V 5 bases and J 2 bases; bases outside gene matches: 6. The CDR3 contains 16 residues. The germline gives CDR1 KGHSH, CDR2 LQKENI. CDR3 DNA sequence: TGTGCCAGCTCATTCCAGACTAGCGGTAACACCGGGGAGCTGTTTTTT. Its protein product is CASSFQTSGNTGELFF.

The gene calls are TRBV28 and TRBJ2-1; 9 nucleotides agree with TRBD1. J gave up 6 bases and V 4 bases, and 4 bases lay outside the gene matches. The germline CDR1 and CDR2 sequences are MDHEN and SYDVKM. The CDR3 has 14 residues. DNA for the CDR3: TGTGCCAGCAGTTCGGGACAGGGAGGCAATGAGCAGTTCTTC. Translation: CASSSGQGGNEQFF. Full variable domain (rest looked up from reference TRBV28 and TRBJ2-1): DVKVTQSSRYLVKRTGEKVFLECVQDMDHENMFWYRQDPGLGLRLIYFSYDVKMKEKGDIPEGYSVSREKKERFSLILESASTNQTSMYLCASSSGQGGNEQFFGPGTRLTVL.

The chain recombines TRBV9 with TRBJ1-6; TRBD1 is a possible D gene (5 bases). There are 15 residues in the CDR3. Germline V gene lookup returns CDR1 SGDLS and CDR2 YYNGEE. V was trimmed by 3 bases and J by 9 bases, leaving 16 bases between them. CDR3 residues: CASSARSTQGSPLHF. The CDR3 region has the DNA TGTGCCAGCAGCGCCCGCAGCACTCAGGGTTCACCCCTCCACTTT.

The chain is built from TRBV20-1 and TRBJ1-2; possible D gene TRBD1, 5 bases. Germline V gene lookup returns CDR1 DFQATT and CDR2 SNEGSKA (reference sequence). Trimming cost V 3 bases and J 5 bases, with 16 bases left between them. This CDR3 is built from 14 residues. The CDR3 DNA sequence: TGCAGTGCTAGTGGGGGGTCGAGGGGATATGGCTACACCTTC. This gives the protein CSASGGSRGYGYTF.